Listed below are T cell receptor beta chains from one sample, sequenced in a study of human T cells and chemical hapten exposure. TCRdb processed the RACE reads anew with MiXCR; each CDR3 protein has one entry. The profile shows about 260,000 distinct CDR3 sequences, around 9.3% of them singletons. The material sequenced was whole blood, taken in connection with sensitization to the hapten diphenylcyclopropenone (DPC). Receptor source: a woman aged 40 to 55 with alopecia areata. Some clones in this sample may be carry-over from other donors' samples. CDR3s include the opening cysteine and the closing phenylalanine or tryptophan. The order of the fields is CDR3 DNA, CDR3 protein, CDR3 length, V gene, clone size, D gene, J gene. D genes are given only for firm matches. Some rows mark clone size as missing; the rest say once, few, many or name a class of expanded clone.

CDR3 DNA: TGTGCCAGCAGTTCACAGGGGCGGAACACTGAAGCTTTCTTT
CDR3 protein: CASSSQGRNTEAFF
CDR3 length: 14
V gene: TRBV6-5
clone size: many
D gene: TRBD1
J gene: TRBJ1-1

CDR3 DNA: TGCGCCAGCAGCTTGGATCCTCCTGGGTACACTGAAGCTTTCTTT
CDR3 protein: CASSLDPPGYTEAFF
CDR3 length: 15
V gene: TRBV5-1
clone size: many
D gene: NA
J gene: TRBJ1-1

CDR3 DNA: TGCAGCGCTCAAGTCGACATTCAGTACTTC
CDR3 protein: CSAQVDIQYF
CDR3 length: 10
V gene: TRBV29-1
clone size: NA
D gene: NA
J gene: TRBJ2-4

CDR3 DNA: TGCAGTGCTAGCGACAGTGAAGATGAAAAACTGTTTTTT
CDR3 protein: CSASDSEDEKLFF
CDR3 length: 13
V gene: TRBV20-1
clone size: few
D gene: NA
J gene: TRBJ1-4

CDR3 DNA: TGTGCCAGCAGCTTTGGCCTAGCGGGAAAGGTCGGGGAGCTGTTTTTT
CDR3 protein: CASSFGLAGKVGELFF
CDR3 length: 16
V gene: TRBV11-1
clone size: NA
D gene: TRBD2
J gene: TRBJ2-2

CDR3 DNA: TGTGCCAGCAGCTTGGGACAGGCAACTGGCTACACCTTC
CDR3 protein: CASSLGQATGYTF
CDR3 length: 13
V gene: TRBV7-9
clone size: NA
D gene: TRBD1
J gene: TRBJ1-2

CDR3 DNA: TGTGCCAGTGCGGCTACTAGCGGGTACGAGCAGTACTTC
CDR3 protein: CASAATSGYEQYF
CDR3 length: 13
V gene: TRBV19
clone size: NA
D gene: TRBD2
J gene: TRBJ2-7

CDR3 DNA: TGTGCCAGCAGACGACAGGGACTCGCGGAGACCCAGTACTTC
CDR3 protein: CASRRQGLAETQYF
CDR3 length: 14
V gene: TRBV6-2/TRBV6-3
clone size: many
D gene: NA
J gene: TRBJ2-5

CDR3 DNA: TGTGCCAGCAGCCAAATGCTGAGCTCCTACGAGCAGTACTTC
CDR3 protein: CASSQMLSSYEQYF
CDR3 length: 14
V gene: TRBV3-1
clone size: NA
D gene: NA
J gene: TRBJ2-7

CDR3 DNA: TGTGCCAGCAGCGTAGGCGCAGGGCTCAACACTGAAGCTTTCTTT
CDR3 protein: CASSVGAGLNTEAFF
CDR3 length: 15
V gene: TRBV9
clone size: few
D gene: NA
J gene: TRBJ1-1

CDR3 DNA: TGTGCCAGCAGTTACTCGGCGGGAGGGGAGACCCAGTACTTC
CDR3 protein: CASSYSAGGETQYF
CDR3 length: 14
V gene: TRBV6-5
clone size: few
D gene: TRBD2
J gene: TRBJ2-5

CDR3 DNA: TGCAGTGCCCGCGGGACGGCTTACAATGAGCAGTTCTTC
CDR3 protein: CSARGTAYNEQFF
CDR3 length: 13
V gene: TRBV20-1
clone size: few
D gene: NA
J gene: TRBJ2-1

CDR3 DNA: TGTGCCAGCAGCGACGGCTACAGGGGCCGAGAAGCTTTCTTT
CDR3 protein: CASSDGYRGREAFF
CDR3 length: 14
V gene: TRBV7-9
clone size: few
D gene: TRBD1
J gene: TRBJ1-1

CDR3 DNA: TGCAGTGCTAGATTGGGTATTTGGGCCGGGGAGCTGTTTTTT
CDR3 protein: CSARLGIWAGELFF
CDR3 length: 14
V gene: TRBV20-1
clone size: NA
D gene: NA
J gene: TRBJ2-2

CDR3 DNA: TGTGCCACGCTGAGCTCTGGAAACACCATATATTTT
CDR3 protein: CATLSSGNTIYF
CDR3 length: 12
V gene: TRBV6-5
clone size: many
D gene: NA
J gene: TRBJ1-3

CDR3 DNA: TGCAGCGTTGTCGACAGGGGTAGAAACACCATATATTTT
CDR3 protein: CSVVDRGRNTIYF
CDR3 length: 13
V gene: TRBV29-1
clone size: NA
D gene: TRBD1
J gene: TRBJ1-3

CDR3 DNA: TGCAGTGCTCCTGCCTCAACTAATGAAAAACTGTTTTTT
CDR3 protein: CSAPASTNEKLFF
CDR3 length: 13
V gene: TRBV20-1
clone size: many
D gene: NA
J gene: TRBJ1-4

CDR3 DNA: TGCGCCAGCAGCGGAACCGGGACAGGGGGCGGTTCACCCCTCCACTTT
CDR3 protein: CASSGTGTGGGSPLHF
CDR3 length: 16
V gene: TRBV5-1
clone size: few
D gene: TRBD1
J gene: TRBJ1-6

CDR3 DNA: TGCAGCGTGTTACTAGCGGACAGCTCCTACGAGCAGTACTTC
CDR3 protein: CSVLLADSSYEQYF
CDR3 length: 14
V gene: TRBV29-1
clone size: few
D gene: TRBD2
J gene: TRBJ2-7

CDR3 DNA: TGTGCCAGCAGGTTACCCCCCCGGGAGCTGTTTTTT
CDR3 protein: CASRLPPRELFF
CDR3 length: 12
V gene: TRBV12-3/TRBV12-4
clone size: NA
D gene: NA
J gene: TRBJ2-2

CDR3 DNA: TGCAGTGGGAGAATGACGACAGGCAGAAATCAGCCCCAGCATTTT
CDR3 protein: CSGRMTTGRNQPQHF
CDR3 length: 15
V gene: TRBV20-1
clone size: few
D gene: NA
J gene: TRBJ1-5

CDR3 DNA: TGTGCCAGCAGCTTAGAAGAGGGGACGGGATTTGGTACGCAGTATTTT
CDR3 protein: CASSLEEGTGFGTQYF
CDR3 length: 16
V gene: TRBV7-8
clone size: few
D gene: NA
J gene: TRBJ2-3

CDR3 DNA: TGTGCCAGCAGCTTAGATCCTGGGGCAGGAGTCCAGTTCTTC
CDR3 protein: CASSLDPGAGVQFF
CDR3 length: 14
V gene: TRBV11-2
clone size: few
D gene: NA
J gene: TRBJ2-1

CDR3 DNA: TGTGCCAGCAGTCTACGGACGTCCTCAGATAATTCACCCCTCCACTTT
CDR3 protein: CASSLRTSSDNSPLHF
CDR3 length: 16
V gene: TRBV27
clone size: NA
D gene: NA
J gene: TRBJ1-6

CDR3 DNA: TGTGCCAGCATGGAAGGGACAGGGGCTTACAATGAGCAGTTCTTC
CDR3 protein: CASMEGTGAYNEQFF
CDR3 length: 15
V gene: TRBV12-3/TRBV12-4
clone size: few
D gene: TRBD1
J gene: TRBJ2-1

CDR3 DNA: TGTGCCAGCAGTTACTCCGGGGGCAGGGGGGCCTACGAGCAGTACTTC
CDR3 protein: CASSYSGGRGAYEQYF
CDR3 length: 16
V gene: TRBV6-5
clone size: many
D gene: NA
J gene: TRBJ2-7

CDR3 DNA: TGCAGCGTTGAAGAGAGTCCGAACACTGAAGCTTTCTTT
CDR3 protein: CSVEESPNTEAFF
CDR3 length: 13
V gene: TRBV29-1
clone size: few
D gene: NA
J gene: TRBJ1-1

CDR3 DNA: TGTGCCAGCGTCTCCAGGGGGACCTACAATGAGCAGTTCTTC
CDR3 protein: CASVSRGTYNEQFF
CDR3 length: 14
V gene: TRBV6-2/TRBV6-3
clone size: NA
D gene: TRBD1
J gene: TRBJ2-1

CDR3 DNA: TGTGCCAGCAGTTACCTACGACTAGCGGGAGTTGGGGCCAACGTCCTGACTTTC
CDR3 protein: CASSYLRLAGVGANVLTF
CDR3 length: 18
V gene: TRBV6-2/TRBV6-3
clone size: NA
D gene: TRBD2
J gene: TRBJ2-6

CDR3 DNA: TGCGCCAGCAGCCAAGATCGTTACAGGACCTATAATTCACCCCTCCACTTT
CDR3 protein: CASSQDRYRTYNSPLHF
CDR3 length: 17
V gene: TRBV4-3
clone size: NA
D gene: NA
J gene: TRBJ1-6

CDR3 DNA: TGTGCCAGCAGTTACTCCGGGACAGGGGCCATTAATTCACCCCTCCACTTT
CDR3 protein: CASSYSGTGAINSPLHF
CDR3 length: 17
V gene: TRBV6-5
clone size: few
D gene: TRBD1
J gene: TRBJ1-6

CDR3 DNA: TGTGCCGCCTCTTCCACCGGGACAAACCAGCCCCAGCATTTT
CDR3 protein: CAASSTGTNQPQHF
CDR3 length: 14
V gene: TRBV10-3
clone size: NA
D gene: NA
J gene: TRBJ1-5

CDR3 DNA: TGCAGCGTTGTAAGGACAGGGGGTCGGAACACTGAAGCTTTCTTT
CDR3 protein: CSVVRTGGRNTEAFF
CDR3 length: 15
V gene: TRBV29-1
clone size: NA
D gene: TRBD1
J gene: TRBJ1-1

CDR3 DNA: TGTGCCAGCAGTGGGAATAGCAATCAGCCCCAGCATTTT
CDR3 protein: CASSGNSNQPQHF
CDR3 length: 13
V gene: TRBV28
clone size: NA
D gene: NA
J gene: TRBJ1-5

CDR3 DNA: TGTGCCAGCAGTCTAAAACTTAGCTCCTACAATGAGCAGTTCTTC
CDR3 protein: CASSLKLSSYNEQFF
CDR3 length: 15
V gene: TRBV28
clone size: NA
D gene: NA
J gene: TRBJ2-1

CDR3 DNA: TGTGCCAGCAGTTTGGCAGACGGCTACGAGCAGTACTTC
CDR3 protein: CASSLADGYEQYF
CDR3 length: 13
V gene: TRBV28
clone size: many
D gene: NA
J gene: TRBJ2-7

CDR3 DNA: TGTGCCAGCAGTGATCCATTAGCGTCCGCGAACACCGGGGAGCTGTTTTTT
CDR3 protein: CASSDPLASANTGELFF
CDR3 length: 17
V gene: TRBV12-3/TRBV12-4
clone size: few
D gene: NA
J gene: TRBJ2-2

CDR3 DNA: TGTGCCAGCAGTTTATGGGGGACTAGCGGATCCTACGAGCAGTACTTC
CDR3 protein: CASSLWGTSGSYEQYF
CDR3 length: 16
V gene: TRBV28
clone size: NA
D gene: TRBD2
J gene: TRBJ2-7

CDR3 DNA: TGTGCCAGCAGCCAAACAGCTTGGCAGCCCCAGCATTTT
CDR3 protein: CASSQTAWQPQHF
CDR3 length: 13
V gene: TRBV3-1
clone size: NA
D gene: NA
J gene: TRBJ1-5

CDR3 DNA: TGTGCCACCTCTAGTCAAACAGGGAATTATGGCTACACCTTC
CDR3 protein: CATSSQTGNYGYTF
CDR3 length: 14
V gene: TRBV10-3
clone size: few
D gene: NA
J gene: TRBJ1-2

CDR3 DNA: TGCAGTGCTCGGGGCGGGGGAAAAGAGACCCAGTACTTC
CDR3 protein: CSARGGGKETQYF
CDR3 length: 13
V gene: TRBV20-1
clone size: NA
D gene: TRBD2
J gene: TRBJ2-5

CDR3 DNA: TGCAGCGTGGCCCTCTCTGGGGCCAACGTCCTGACTTTC
CDR3 protein: CSVALSGANVLTF
CDR3 length: 13
V gene: TRBV29-1
clone size: NA
D gene: NA
J gene: TRBJ2-6

CDR3 DNA: TGTGCCAGCAGCTTGGGGGGGATGAGTCAGCCCCAGCATTTT
CDR3 protein: CASSLGGMSQPQHF
CDR3 length: 14
V gene: TRBV5-6
clone size: NA
D gene: NA
J gene: TRBJ1-5